This TCR beta chain was found in a study of shared clonotypes between healthy human individuals. Overall study results and limits: Around 4.7% was the fraction of naive CD4 clonotypes found shared across a few donors. Though the depth was large, rarefaction showed that sorted-subset sequencing was incomplete.

The CDR3 runs to 14 residues. After removal of 2 bases from V and 4 bases from J, the junction contained 2 bases not matched to a gene. Germline loops: CDR1 KGHSH, CDR2 LQKENI. TCRdb's table, derived via immunoSEQ multiplex PCR, lists solely in-frame clones and lacks some. The table includes some 1,600,000 clones, 98% detected once. A note on this clone: Its matching antigen is unknown.

Material: naive CD4+ T cells sorted from blood. Subset defined: CD45RA+ positively selected. This sequence originates from a man in his thirties or forties in good health. V is TRBV18 and J is TRBJ2-7; 10 nucleotides line up with TRBD1. The CDR3 DNA reads TGTGCCAGCTCACCATGGGACAGGGGTTACGAGCAGTACTTC. Translating gives CASSPWDRGYEQYF.